The rows below give T cell receptor beta chains drawn from one sample of a study of blood T cell repertoires in COVID-19. Libraries were prepared by immunoSEQ multiplex PCR; TCRdb keeps only in-frame clonotypes and omits some of them. This sample has about 300,000 clones, with about nine tenths found just once. The material sequenced was PBMCs or T cells enriched from blood (not recorded which). The receptors shown here come from a man between 25 and 39 years old who had recovered from COVID-19. CDR3s include the opening cysteine and the closing phenylalanine or tryptophan. Fields, in order: J gene, V gene, clone size, D gene, CDR3 protein, CDR3 DNA. The D gene is left open where the match is weak. Clone size appears in some rows only: once, few, many, or a class for an expanded clone.

TRBJ1-1 TRBV6-1 - - CASSDQGRAGEAFF TGTGCCAGCAGTGATCAAGGGAGAGCCGGTGAAGCTTTCTTT
TRBJ2-1 TRBV19 - - CASRKESSYNEQFF TGTGCCAGTAGAAAGGAGAGCTCCTACAATGAGCAGTTCTTC
TRBJ1-6 TRBV28 - - CASSLPEGRSSYNSPLHF TGTGCCAGCAGTTTGCCGGAGGGCCGAAGCTCCTATAATTCACCCCTCCACTTT
TRBJ1-1 TRBV12-3/TRBV12-4 - TRBD1 CASTRTGNTEAFF TGTGCCAGCACCAGGACAGGGAACACTGAAGCTTTCTTT
TRBJ2-1 TRBV7-7 - - CASSLRDRDSYNEQFF TGTGCTAGCAGCTTGCGTGACCGGGACTCTTACAATGAGCAGTTCTTC
TRBJ2-3 TRBV5-1 - - CASSFTGTDTQYF TGCGCCAGCAGCTTCACAGGCACAGATACGCAGTATTTT
TRBJ1-6 TRBV18 - - CASSPDSRQRNSPLHF TGTGCCAGCTCACCAGATAGTCGACAGCGAAATTCACCCCTCCACTTT
TRBJ2-5 TRBV11-2 - TRBD1 CASSQNRGWETQYF TGTGCCAGCAGCCAGAACAGGGGGTGGGAGACCCAGTACTTC
TRBJ1-2 TRBV7-9 - TRBD1 CASSLVQPGQANYGYTF TGTGCCAGCAGCTTAGTCCAACCGGGACAGGCGAACTATGGCTACACCTTC
TRBJ1-4 TRBV15 - - CATSRVRTNEKLFF TGTGCCACCAGCAGAGTCCGGACTAATGAAAAACTGTTTTTT
TRBJ2-5 TRBV7-6 - TRBD2 CASSLTSGFQETQYF TGTGCCAGCAGCTTAACTAGCGGGTTCCAAGAGACCCAGTACTTC
TRBJ1-1 TRBV5-1 once - CASSLPGMEAFF TGCGCCAGCAGCTTGCCGGGGATGGAAGCTTTCTTT
TRBJ2-7 TRBV5-4 once TRBD1 CASSLGTGGSYEQYF TGTGCCAGCAGCCTTGGGACAGGAGGATCCTACGAGCAGTACTTC
TRBJ2-1 TRBV29-1 - - CSGRRWAGEQFF TGCAGCGGCCGAAGGTGGGCGGGTGAGCAGTTCTTC
TRBJ2-7 TRBV14 - - CASSQGWTVLGEQYF TGTGCCAGCAGCCAAGGATGGACAGTCTTGGGCGAGCAGTACTTC
TRBJ1-6 TRBV24-1 - - CATSDSGRGNSPLHF TGTGCCACCAGTGATTCAGGACGGGGTAATTCACCCCTCCACTTT
TRBJ2-7 TRBV5-1 - - CASSLGTPGVEQYF TGCGCCAGCAGCTTGGGGACCCCCGGGGTCGAGCAGTACTTC
TRBJ1-4 TRBV11-2 - - CASSSGTHEKLFF TGTGCCAGCAGTTCCGGGACACATGAAAAACTGTTTTTT
TRBJ1-1 TRBV28 - - CASSYWQVGAFF TGTGCCAGCAGTTACTGGCAGGTAGGAGCTTTCTTT
TRBJ1-2 TRBV3-1/TRBV3-2 - TRBD1 CASSQASGTEYGYTF TGTGCCAGCAGCCAAGCATCCGGGACAGAATATGGCTACACCTTC
TRBJ2-1 TRBV3-1/TRBV3-2 - TRBD2 CASSQGSWTSEINEQFF TGTGCCAGCAGCCAAGGAAGTTGGACTAGCGAAATAAATGAGCAGTTCTTC
TRBJ1-4 TRBV28 - - CASRVNEKLFF TGTGCCTCCAGGGTTAATGAAAAACTGTTTTTT
TRBJ2-7 TRBV7-2 - TRBD1 CASSSRTGKAYEQYF TGTGCCAGCAGCTCTCGGACAGGGAAGGCCTACGAGCAGTACTTC
TRBJ1-4 TRBV28 - - CASRPRRLNRNEKLFF TGTGCCAGCAGGCCCCGGCGGCTGAATCGAAATGAAAAACTGTTTTTT
TRBJ2-1 TRBV29-1 - TRBD2 CSVEDRGGSFDEQFF TGCAGCGTTGAAGATCGTGGCGGGAGTTTCGATGAGCAGTTCTTC
TRBJ2-3 TRBV11-3 - - CASSLGGPQSRTDTQYF TGTGCCAGCAGCTTAGGCGGTCCGCAGTCACGCACAGATACGCAGTATTTT
TRBJ1-2 TRBV10-1 - - CASSEGGGYGYTF TGCGCCAGCAGTGAAGGGGGTGGCTATGGCTACACCTTC
TRBJ1-1 TRBV12-3/TRBV12-4 - - CASSFEVNTEAFF TGTGCCAGCAGTTTTGAGGTGAACACTGAAGCTTTCTTT
TRBJ1-1 TRBV7-8 - TRBD1 CASSRDRDTEAFF TGTGCCAGCAGCCGGGACAGGGACACTGAAGCTTTCTTT
TRBJ2-1 TRBV30 - TRBD2 CAWSEGRVHEQFF TGTGCCTGGAGTGAGGGGAGGGTGCATGAGCAGTTCTTC
TRBJ2-7 TRBV19 - - CASSFDSLSYEQYF TGTGCCAGTAGTTTCGACTCCCTTTCCTACGAGCAGTACTTC
TRBJ2-7 TRBV18 - TRBD1 CASSRDRDYEQYF TGTGCCAGCTCACGGGACAGAGACTACGAGCAGTACTTC
TRBJ2-3 TRBV27 - - CASSDGGTTDTQYF TGTGCCAGCAGTGACGGGGGTACCACAGATACGCAGTATTTT
TRBJ1-2 TRBV24-1 - TRBD1 CATSESGGIDVYGYTF TGTGCCACCAGTGAATCAGGGGGCATCGATGTCTATGGCTACACCTTC
TRBJ1-6 TRBV19 - - CASSIVSGSYNSPLHF TGTGCCAGTAGTATAGTCAGTGGCTCCTATAATTCACCCCTCCACTTT
TRBJ1-1 TRBV4-1 - TRBD1 CASSHAHRGNAEAFF TGCGCCAGCAGCCACGCGCACAGGGGAAACGCTGAAGCTTTCTTT
TRBJ2-3 TRBV7-9 - TRBD2 CASFPRGGSTDTQYF TGTGCCAGCTTCCCCCGGGGGGGTTCGACAGATACGCAGTATTTT
TRBJ1-2 TRBV27 - TRBD1 CASSTGQGGGYTF TGTGCCAGCAGTACTGGACAGGGAGGCGGCTACACCTTC
TRBJ2-2 TRBV7-2 - TRBD2 CASSLASGGPGELFF TGTGCCAGCAGCTTAGCTAGCGGGGGGCCCGGGGAGCTGTTTTTT
TRBJ1-1 TRBV27 - - CASSLYRESGTEAFF TGTGCCAGCAGTTTATACAGGGAGAGTGGCACTGAAGCTTTCTTT
TRBJ2-3 TRBV2 - TRBD2 CASSRAGGPADTQYF TGTGCCAGCAGTAGGGCGGGGGGGCCGGCAGATACGCAGTATTTT
TRBJ1-2 TRBV11-2 - TRBD1 CASSTPGWTGNYGYTF TGTGCCAGCAGCACCCCGGGCTGGACAGGAAACTATGGCTACACCTTC
TRBJ1-2 TRBV5-5 - - CASRSRGDYGYTF TGTGCCAGCAGGTCTCGGGGAGACTATGGCTACACCTTC
TRBJ1-2 TRBV5-1 - - CASSSISGDYGYTF TGCGCCAGCAGCTCGATATCAGGGGACTATGGCTACACCTTC
TRBJ1-6 TRBV5-4 - - CASSSETANSPLHF TGTGCCAGCAGCTCGGAGACAGCTAATTCACCCCTCCACTTT
TRBJ2-7 TRBV7-2 - TRBD2 CASRVTLAGLGSYEQYF TGTGCCAGCAGAGTTACTTTAGCGGGGTTGGGCTCCTACGAGCAGTACTTC
TRBJ2-2 TRBV24-1 - - CATSVSTGELFF TGTGCCACCAGTGTGAGTACCGGGGAGCTGTTTTTT
TRBJ2-7 TRBV5-1 once TRBD1 CASSLQGALEQYF TGCGCCAGCAGCTTACAGGGGGCCCTCGAGCAGTACTTC